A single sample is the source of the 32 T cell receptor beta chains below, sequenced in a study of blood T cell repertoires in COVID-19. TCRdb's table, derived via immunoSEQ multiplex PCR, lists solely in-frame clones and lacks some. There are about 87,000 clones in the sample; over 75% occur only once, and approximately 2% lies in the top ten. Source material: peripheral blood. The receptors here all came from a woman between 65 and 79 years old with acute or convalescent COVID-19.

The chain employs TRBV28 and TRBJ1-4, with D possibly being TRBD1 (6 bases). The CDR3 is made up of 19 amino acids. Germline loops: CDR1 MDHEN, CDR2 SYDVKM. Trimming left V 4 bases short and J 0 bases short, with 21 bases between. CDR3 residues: CASSSLPGVQATTNEKLFF. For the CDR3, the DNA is TGTGCCAGCAGTTCCCTCCCAGGGGTCCAAGCCACAACTAATGAAAAACTGTTTTTT.

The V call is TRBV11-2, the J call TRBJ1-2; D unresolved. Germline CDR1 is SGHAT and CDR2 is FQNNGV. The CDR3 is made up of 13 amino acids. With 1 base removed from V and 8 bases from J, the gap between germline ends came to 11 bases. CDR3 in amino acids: CASSLVEGGGYTF. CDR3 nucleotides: TGTGCCAGCAGCTTAGTTGAGGGTGGCGGCTACACCTTC. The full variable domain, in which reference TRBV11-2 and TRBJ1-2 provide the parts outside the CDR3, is EAGVAQSPRYKIIEKRQSVAFWCNPISGHATLYWYQQILGQGPKLLIQFQNNGVVDDSQLPKDRFSAERLKGVDSTLKIQPAKLEDSAVYLCASSLVEGGGYTFGSGTRLTVV.

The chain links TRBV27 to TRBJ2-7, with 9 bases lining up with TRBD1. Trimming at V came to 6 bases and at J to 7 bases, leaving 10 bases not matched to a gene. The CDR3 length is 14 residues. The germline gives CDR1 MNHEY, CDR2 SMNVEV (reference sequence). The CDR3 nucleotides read TGTGCCAGCAGGCCGGGACAGGGCTTCGGGGAGCAGTACTTC. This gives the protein CASRPGQGFGEQYF.

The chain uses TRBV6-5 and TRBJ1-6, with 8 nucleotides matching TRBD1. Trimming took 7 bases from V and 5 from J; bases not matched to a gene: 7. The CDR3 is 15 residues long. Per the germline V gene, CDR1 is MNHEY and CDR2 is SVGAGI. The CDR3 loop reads CASTPGGPDNSPLHF. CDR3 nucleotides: TGTGCCAGCACCCCAGGGGGCCCTGATAATTCACCCCTCCACTTT.

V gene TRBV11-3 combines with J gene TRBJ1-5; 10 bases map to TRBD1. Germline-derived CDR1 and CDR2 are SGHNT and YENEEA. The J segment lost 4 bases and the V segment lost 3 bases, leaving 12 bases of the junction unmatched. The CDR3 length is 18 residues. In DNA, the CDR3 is TGTGCCAGCAGCTTCTCCGACAGGGGGCCCGAAGAAAATCAGCCCCAGCATTTT. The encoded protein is CASSFSDRGPEENQPQHF.

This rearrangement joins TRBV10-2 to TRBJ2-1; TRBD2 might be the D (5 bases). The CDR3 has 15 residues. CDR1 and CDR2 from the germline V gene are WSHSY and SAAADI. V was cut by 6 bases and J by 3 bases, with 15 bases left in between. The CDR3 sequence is CASSPLERDYNEQFF. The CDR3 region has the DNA TGCGCCAGCAGCCCCTTAGAGAGGGACTACAATGAGCAGTTCTTC.

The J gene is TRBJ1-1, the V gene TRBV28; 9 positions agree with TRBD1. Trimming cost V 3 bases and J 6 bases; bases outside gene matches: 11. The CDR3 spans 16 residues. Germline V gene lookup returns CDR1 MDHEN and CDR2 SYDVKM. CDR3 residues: CASSLGTGTPIAEAFF. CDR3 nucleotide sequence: TGTGCCAGCAGTTTGGGGACAGGGACCCCCATAGCTGAAGCTTTCTTT.

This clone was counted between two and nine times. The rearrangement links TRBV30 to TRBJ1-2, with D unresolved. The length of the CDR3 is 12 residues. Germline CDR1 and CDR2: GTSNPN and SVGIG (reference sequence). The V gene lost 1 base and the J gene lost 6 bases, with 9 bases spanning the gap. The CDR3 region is CAWSGPGDGYTF. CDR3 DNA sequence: TGTGCCTGGAGTGGACCCGGGGATGGCTACACCTTC.

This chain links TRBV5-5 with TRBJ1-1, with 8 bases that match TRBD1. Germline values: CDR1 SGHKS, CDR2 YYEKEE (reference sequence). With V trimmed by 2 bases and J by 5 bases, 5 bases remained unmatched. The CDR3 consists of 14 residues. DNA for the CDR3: TGTGCCAGCAGCTTCGGGACAGGCGGAACTGAAGCTTTCTTT. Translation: CASSFGTGGTEAFF.

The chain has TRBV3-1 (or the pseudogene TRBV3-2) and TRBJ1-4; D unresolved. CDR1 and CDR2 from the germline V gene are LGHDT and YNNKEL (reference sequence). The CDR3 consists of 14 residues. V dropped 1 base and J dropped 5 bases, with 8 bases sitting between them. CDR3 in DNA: TGTGCCAGCAGCCAAGGGGCCGCGAATGAAAAACTGTTTTTT. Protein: CASSQGAANEKLFF.

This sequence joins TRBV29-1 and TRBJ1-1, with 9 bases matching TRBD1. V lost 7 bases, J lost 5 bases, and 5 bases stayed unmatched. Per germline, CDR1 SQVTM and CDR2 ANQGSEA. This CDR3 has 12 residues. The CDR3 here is CSGGQGFTEAFF. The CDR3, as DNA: TGCAGCGGGGGACAGGGATTTACTGAAGCTTTCTTT.

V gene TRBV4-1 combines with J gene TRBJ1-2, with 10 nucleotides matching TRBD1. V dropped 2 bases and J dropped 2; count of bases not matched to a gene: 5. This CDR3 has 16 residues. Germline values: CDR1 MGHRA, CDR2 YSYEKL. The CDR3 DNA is TGCGCCAGCAGCCAAAATTCGGGACAGGGGAACTATGGCTACACCTTC. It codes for CASSQNSGQGNYGYTF.

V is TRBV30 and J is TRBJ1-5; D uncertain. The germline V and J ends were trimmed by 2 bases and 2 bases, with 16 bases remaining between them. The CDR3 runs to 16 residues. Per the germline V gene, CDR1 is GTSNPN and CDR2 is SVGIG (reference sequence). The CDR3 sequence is CAWSSYGEVGNQPQHF. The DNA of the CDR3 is TGTGCCTGGAGTTCCTATGGAGAGGTGGGCAATCAGCCCCAGCATTTT. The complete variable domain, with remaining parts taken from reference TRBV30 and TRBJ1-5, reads SQTIHQWPATLVQPVGSPLSLECTVEGTSNPNLYWYRQAAGRGLQLLFYSVGIGQISSEVPQNLSASRPQDRQFILSSKKLLLSDSGFYLCAWSSYGEVGNQPQHFGDGTRLSIL.

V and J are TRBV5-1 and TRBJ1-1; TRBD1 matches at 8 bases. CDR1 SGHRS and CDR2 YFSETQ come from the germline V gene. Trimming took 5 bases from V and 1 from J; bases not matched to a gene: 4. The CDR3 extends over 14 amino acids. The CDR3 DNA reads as TGCGCCAGCAGGGACAGGGCTTCGAACACTGAAGCTTTCTTT. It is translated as CASRDRASNTEAFF.

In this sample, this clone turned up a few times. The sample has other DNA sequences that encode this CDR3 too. CDR3 bases: TGTGCCAGCAGCTTAGGACAGGGGAACACTGAAGCTTTCTTT. Its protein product is CASSLGQGNTEAFF. V and J are TRBV7-2 and TRBJ1-1, with 7 bases matching TRBD1. Germline V gene lookup returns CDR1 SGHTA and CDR2 FQGNSA. This CDR3 has 14 amino acids. V shed 1 base, J shed 1 base, and the junction held 0 bases outside the gene matches.

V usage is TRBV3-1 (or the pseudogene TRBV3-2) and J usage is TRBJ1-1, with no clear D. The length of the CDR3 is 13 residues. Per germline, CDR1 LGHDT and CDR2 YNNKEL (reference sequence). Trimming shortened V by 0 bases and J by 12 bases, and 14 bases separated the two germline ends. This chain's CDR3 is CASSQEKARGSFF. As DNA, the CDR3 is TGTGCCAGCAGCCAAGAAAAAGCTCGAGGGTCTTTCTTT.

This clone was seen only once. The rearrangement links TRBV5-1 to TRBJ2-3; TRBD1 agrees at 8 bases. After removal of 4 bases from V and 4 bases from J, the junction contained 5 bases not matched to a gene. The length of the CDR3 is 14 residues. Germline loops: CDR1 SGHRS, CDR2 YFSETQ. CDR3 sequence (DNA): TGCGCCAGCAGCACAGGACAGGGTCCAGATACGCAGTATTTT. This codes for CASSTGQGPDTQYF.

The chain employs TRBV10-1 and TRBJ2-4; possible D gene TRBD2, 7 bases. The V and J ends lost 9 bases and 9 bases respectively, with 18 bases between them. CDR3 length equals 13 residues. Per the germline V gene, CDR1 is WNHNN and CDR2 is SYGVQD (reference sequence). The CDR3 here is CASRPEGGSIQYF. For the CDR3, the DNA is TGCGCCAGTCGCCCGGAGGGGGGGTCCATTCAGTACTTC.

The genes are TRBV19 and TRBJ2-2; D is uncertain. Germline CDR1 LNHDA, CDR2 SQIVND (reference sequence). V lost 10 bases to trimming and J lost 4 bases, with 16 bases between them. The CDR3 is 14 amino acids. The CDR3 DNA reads TGTGCCACAGAATTACCGACACGCACCGGGGAGCTGTTTTTT. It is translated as CATELPTRTGELFF.

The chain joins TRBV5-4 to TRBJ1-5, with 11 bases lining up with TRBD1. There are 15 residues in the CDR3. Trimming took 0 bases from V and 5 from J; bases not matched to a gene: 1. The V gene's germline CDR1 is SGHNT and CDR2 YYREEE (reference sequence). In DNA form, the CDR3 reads TGTGCCAGCAGCTTGGGGGGACAGGGGGATCAGCCCCAGCATTTT. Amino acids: CASSLGGQGDQPQHF.

The CDR3 region is CASSLLASYEQYF. The CDR3 coding sequence is TGTGCCAGCAGCTTATTGGCCTCCTACGAGCAGTACTTC. This chain uses TRBV7-9 with TRBJ2-7; no firm D call. CDR1 and CDR2 (germline): SEHNR, FQNEAQ (reference sequence). CDR3 length: 13 residues. The V and J ends lost 2 bases and 0 bases respectively, with 5 bases between them.

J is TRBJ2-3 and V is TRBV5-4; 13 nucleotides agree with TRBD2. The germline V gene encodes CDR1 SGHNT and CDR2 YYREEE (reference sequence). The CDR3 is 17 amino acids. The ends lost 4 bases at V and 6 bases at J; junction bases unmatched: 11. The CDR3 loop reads CASSMGLAGRGRDTQYF. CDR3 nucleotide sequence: TGTGCCAGCAGCATGGGACTAGCGGGGCGGGGTAGGGATACGCAGTATTTT.

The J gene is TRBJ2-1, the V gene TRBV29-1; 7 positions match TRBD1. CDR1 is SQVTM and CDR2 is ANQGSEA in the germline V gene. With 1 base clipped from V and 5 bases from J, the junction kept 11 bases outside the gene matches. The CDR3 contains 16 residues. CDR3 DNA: TGCAGCGTTGAAGCCCCATCCGACAGGGATAACAATGAGCAGTTCTTC. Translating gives CSVEAPSDRDNNEQFF.

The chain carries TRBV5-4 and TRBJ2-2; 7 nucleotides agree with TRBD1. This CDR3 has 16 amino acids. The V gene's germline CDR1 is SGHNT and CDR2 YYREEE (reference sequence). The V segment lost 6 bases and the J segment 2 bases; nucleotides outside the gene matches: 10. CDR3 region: CASKPTGTDNTGELFF. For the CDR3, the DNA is TGTGCCAGCAAACCTACCGGGACAGATAACACCGGGGAGCTGTTTTTT.

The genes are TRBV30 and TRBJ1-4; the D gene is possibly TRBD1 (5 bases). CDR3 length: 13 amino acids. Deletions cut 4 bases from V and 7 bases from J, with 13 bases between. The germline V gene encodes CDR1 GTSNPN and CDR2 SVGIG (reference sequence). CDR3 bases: TGTGCCTGGAAGTCCAGGGAAGGTGAAAAACTGTTTTTT. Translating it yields CAWKSREGEKLFF.

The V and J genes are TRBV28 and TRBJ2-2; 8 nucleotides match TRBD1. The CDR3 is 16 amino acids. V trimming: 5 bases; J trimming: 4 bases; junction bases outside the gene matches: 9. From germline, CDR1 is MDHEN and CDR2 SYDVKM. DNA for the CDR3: TGTGCCAGCAGTCCCTCGACAGGGGACTTCACCGGGGAGCTGTTTTTT. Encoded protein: CASSPSTGDFTGELFF. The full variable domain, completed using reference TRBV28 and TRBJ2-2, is DVKVTQSSRYLVKRTGEKVFLECVQDMDHENMFWYRQDPGLGLRLIYFSYDVKMKEKGDIPEGYSVSREKKERFSLILESASTNQTSMYLCASSPSTGDFTGELFFGEGSRLTVL.

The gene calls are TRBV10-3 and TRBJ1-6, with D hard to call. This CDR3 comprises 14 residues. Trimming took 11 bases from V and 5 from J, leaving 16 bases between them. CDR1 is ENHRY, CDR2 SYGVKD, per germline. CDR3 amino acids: CAAGNSLNNSPLHF. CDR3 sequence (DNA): TGTGCCGCGGGAAACAGCCTTAATAATTCACCCCTCCACTTT.

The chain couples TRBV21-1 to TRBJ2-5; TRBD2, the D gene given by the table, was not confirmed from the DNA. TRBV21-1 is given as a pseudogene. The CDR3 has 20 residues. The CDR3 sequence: CASSKVSKASGGARQETQYF. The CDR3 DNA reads TGTGCCAGCAGCAAAGTGAGTAAGGCTAGCGGGGGGGCGAGGCAAGAGACCCAGTACTTC.

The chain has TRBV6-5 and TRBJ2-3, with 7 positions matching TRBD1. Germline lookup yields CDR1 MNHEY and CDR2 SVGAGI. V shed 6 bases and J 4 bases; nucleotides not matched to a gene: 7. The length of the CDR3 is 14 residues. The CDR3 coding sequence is TGTGCCAGCAGCACAGGGGTATGGGCAGATACGCAGTATTTT. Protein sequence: CASSTGVWADTQYF.

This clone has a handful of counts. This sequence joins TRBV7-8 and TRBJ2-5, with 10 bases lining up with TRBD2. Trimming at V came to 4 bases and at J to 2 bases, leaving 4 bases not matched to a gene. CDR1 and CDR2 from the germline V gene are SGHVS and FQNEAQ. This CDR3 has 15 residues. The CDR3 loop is CASSWKTSGQETQYF. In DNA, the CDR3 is TGTGCCAGCAGCTGGAAGACTAGCGGGCAAGAGACCCAGTACTTC.

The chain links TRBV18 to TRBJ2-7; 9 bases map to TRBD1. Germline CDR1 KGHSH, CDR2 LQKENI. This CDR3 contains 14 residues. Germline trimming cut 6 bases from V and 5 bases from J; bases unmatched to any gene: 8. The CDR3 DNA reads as TGTGCCAGCTCCTCAATAACAGGGGGCCACGAGCAGTACTTC. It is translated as CASSSITGGHEQYF.

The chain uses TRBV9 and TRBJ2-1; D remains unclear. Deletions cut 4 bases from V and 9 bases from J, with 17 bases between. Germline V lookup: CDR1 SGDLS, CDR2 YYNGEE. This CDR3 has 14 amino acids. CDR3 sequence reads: CASSISPSVFEQFF. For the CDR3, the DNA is TGTGCCAGCAGCATCTCTCCGTCTGTGTTTGAGCAGTTCTTC. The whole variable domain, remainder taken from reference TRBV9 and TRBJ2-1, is DSGVTQTPKHLITATGQRVTLRCSPRSGDLSVYWYQQSLDQGLQFLIQYYNGEERAKGNILERFSAQQFPDLHSELNLSSLELGDSALYFCASSISPSVFEQFFGPGTRLTVL.